This is a list of T cell receptor beta chains from one sample in a study of blood T cell repertoires in COVID-19. Assay: immunoSEQ multiplex PCR; the TCRdb copy retains only in-frame clones and omits some. Of more than 300,000 clones detected, around 89% appear once; the ten largest clones hold roughly 1.2%. Sequencing was performed on PBMCs or T cells enriched from blood (not recorded which). These receptors originate from a woman between 18 and 29 years old who had recovered from COVID-19. Each CDR3 is given with its conserved first and last residue. A D gene is named only where the DNA matches it firmly. Size is omitted from some rows. Given values are once, few, many or a class for expanded clones.

d_call,clone_size,v_call,j_call,cdr3_aa,cdr3_nt
-,-,TRBV9,TRBJ2-5,CASSSRAGETQYF,TGTGCCAGCAGCTCCAGGGCGGGGGAGACCCAGTACTTC
-,-,TRBV24-1,TRBJ2-5,CATSDGSQETQYF,TGTGCCACCAGTGATGGCAGCCAAGAGACCCAGTACTTC
TRBD1,-,TRBV7-8,TRBJ1-2,CASTSGGQNYGYTF,TGTGCCAGCACCTCAGGGGGACAGAACTATGGCTACACCTTC
TRBD1,-,TRBV24-1,TRBJ1-2,CATSDYSVDGTAYGYTF,TGTGCCACCAGTGATTACTCTGTAGATGGGACAGCTTATGGCTACACCTTC
TRBD1,-,TRBV19,TRBJ2-7,CARRQGAEYEQYF,TGTGCCAGACGACAGGGCGCCGAATACGAGCAGTACTTC
TRBD1,-,TRBV25-1,TRBJ2-5,CASIATGGAGTQYF,TGTGCCAGCATCGCAACAGGGGGCGCTGGGACCCAGTACTTC
-,-,TRBV5-8,TRBJ1-1,CASSSKYKNTEAFF,TGTGCCAGCAGCTCGAAATACAAGAACACTGAAGCTTTCTTT
TRBD1,-,TRBV18,TRBJ2-7,CASSPLNRDSSYEQYF,TGTGCCAGCTCACCACTGAACCGGGACAGCTCCTACGAGCAGTACTTC
-,-,TRBV18,TRBJ2-3,CASSRVSGSDTQYF,TGTGCCAGCTCACGGGTAAGCGGGTCAGATACGCAGTATTTT
TRBD1,once,TRBV6-5,TRBJ2-3,CASITNLGQAMYF,TGTGCCAGCATCACGAACTTGGGACAGGCAATGTATTTT
TRBD2,-,TRBV7-2,TRBJ2-7,CASSLRPQRGLSYEQYF,TGTGCCAGCAGCCTACGACCCCAGCGGGGACTATCCTACGAGCAGTACTTC
-,-,TRBV7-2,TRBJ1-2,CASSLSFGGNGYTF,TGTGCCAGCAGCTTAAGTTTCGGCGGAAATGGCTACACCTTC
-,-,TRBV5-4,TRBJ1-1,CASSPPQGKNTEAFF,TGTGCCAGCAGCCCACCCCAGGGGAAGAACACTGAAGCTTTCTTT
-,-,TRBV10-3,TRBJ2-3,CAISELTDTQYF,TGTGCCATCAGTGAGCTCACAGATACGCAGTATTTT
TRBD2,-,TRBV7-8,TRBJ2-3,CASSLRPGTTNSDTQYF,TGTGCCAGCAGCCTACGACCTGGGACTACCAATTCGGATACGCAGTATTTT
TRBD1,-,TRBV6-5,TRBJ1-2,CASRRGLNGYTF,TGTGCCAGCCGTAGGGGGCTCAATGGCTACACCTTC
TRBD1,-,TRBV3-1/TRBV3-2,TRBJ1-3,CASSRDRSGNTIYF,TGTGCCAGTAGCCGGGACAGGTCTGGAAACACCATATATTTT
-,-,TRBV19,TRBJ1-5,CASSIQGRDQPQHF,TGTGCCAGTAGTATTCAGGGGAGGGACCAGCCCCAGCATTTT
TRBD1,-,TRBV11-2,TRBJ2-5,CASSSHGTGGQGQETQYF,TGTGCCAGCAGCTCCCATGGGACAGGGGGCCAGGGGCAAGAGACCCAGTACTTC
-,-,TRBV6-5,TRBJ1-2,CASSTSVTRYGYTF,TGTGCCAGCAGCACTTCGGTTACCCGCTATGGCTACACCTTC
-,-,TRBV5-4,TRBJ1-2,CASSRDWIYGYTF,TGTGCCAGCAGCCGGGACTGGATCTATGGCTACACCTTC
TRBD1,-,TRBV5-8,TRBJ1-5,CASSLGTGTNQPQHF,TGTGCCAGCAGCTTGGGGACAGGGACAAATCAGCCCCAGCATTTT
TRBD1,-,TRBV7-2,TRBJ2-7,CASRGTGGYEQYF,TGTGCCAGCAGGGGGACAGGGGGTTACGAGCAGTACTTC
TRBD1,-,TRBV28,TRBJ2-2,CASSLSIRTGPWTGELFF,TGTGCCAGCAGTTTATCGATACGGACAGGGCCATGGACCGGGGAGCTGTTTTTT
-,few,TRBV14,TRBJ1-4,CASSQEEGGVGEKLFF,TGTGCCAGCAGCCAGGAAGAAGGGGGGGTCGGTGAAAAACTGTTTTTT
-,-,TRBV11-2,TRBJ1-2,CASSLQTGTYGYTF,TGTGCCAGCAGCTTGCAAACAGGGACCTATGGCTACACCTTC
TRBD1,-,TRBV5-8,TRBJ1-2,CASSLVAGGWGYTF,TGTGCCAGCAGCTTGGTGGCAGGGGGCTGGGGCTACACCTTC
-,-,TRBV15,TRBJ2-3,CATSRGTVSADTQYF,TGTGCCACCAGCAGAGGGACAGTGTCGGCAGATACGCAGTATTTT
-,-,TRBV5-1,TRBJ2-1,CASTLTGGFNEQFF,TGCGCCAGCACCCTAACAGGAGGGTTCAATGAGCAGTTCTTC
TRBD1,few,TRBV10-3,TRBJ2-7,CAISESRQGKSYEQYF,TGTGCCATCAGTGAGTCGCGACAGGGCAAGAGCTACGAGCAGTACTTC